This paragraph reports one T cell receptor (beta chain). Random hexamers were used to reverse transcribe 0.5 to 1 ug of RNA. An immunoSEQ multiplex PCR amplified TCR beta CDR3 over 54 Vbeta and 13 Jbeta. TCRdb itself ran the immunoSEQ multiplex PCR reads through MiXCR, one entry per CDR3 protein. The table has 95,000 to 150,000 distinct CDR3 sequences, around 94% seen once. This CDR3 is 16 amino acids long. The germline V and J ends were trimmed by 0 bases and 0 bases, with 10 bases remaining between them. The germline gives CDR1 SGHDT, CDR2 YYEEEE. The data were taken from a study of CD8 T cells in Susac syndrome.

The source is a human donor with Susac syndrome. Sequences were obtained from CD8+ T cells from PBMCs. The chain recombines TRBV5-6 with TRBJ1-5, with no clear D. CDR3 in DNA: TGTGCCAGCAGCTTGGGAGGAGGCTATAGCAATCAGCCCCAGCATTTT. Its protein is CASSLGGGYSNQPQHF.